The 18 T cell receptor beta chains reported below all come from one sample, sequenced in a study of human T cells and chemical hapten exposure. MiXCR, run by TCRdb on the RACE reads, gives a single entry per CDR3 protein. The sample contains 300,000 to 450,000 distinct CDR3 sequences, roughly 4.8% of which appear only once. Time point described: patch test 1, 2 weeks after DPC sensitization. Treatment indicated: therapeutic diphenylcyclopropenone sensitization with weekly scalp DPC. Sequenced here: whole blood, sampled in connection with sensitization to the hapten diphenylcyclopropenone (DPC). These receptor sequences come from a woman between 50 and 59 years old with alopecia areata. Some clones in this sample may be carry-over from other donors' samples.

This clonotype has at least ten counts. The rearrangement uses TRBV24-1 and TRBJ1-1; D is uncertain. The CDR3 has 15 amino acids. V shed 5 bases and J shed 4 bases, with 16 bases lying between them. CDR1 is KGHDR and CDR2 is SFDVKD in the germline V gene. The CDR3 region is CATSAPPGDGTEAFF. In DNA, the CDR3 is TGTGCCACCAGTGCTCCCCCGGGAGACGGCACTGAAGCTTTCTTT.

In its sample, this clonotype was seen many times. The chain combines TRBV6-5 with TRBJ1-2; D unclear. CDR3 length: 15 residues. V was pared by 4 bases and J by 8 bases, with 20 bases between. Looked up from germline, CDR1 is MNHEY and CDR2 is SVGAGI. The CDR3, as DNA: TGTGCCAGCAGTTCCGTAGCGGGGAGGGAAGGGGGCTACACCTTC. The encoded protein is CASSSVAGREGGYTF.

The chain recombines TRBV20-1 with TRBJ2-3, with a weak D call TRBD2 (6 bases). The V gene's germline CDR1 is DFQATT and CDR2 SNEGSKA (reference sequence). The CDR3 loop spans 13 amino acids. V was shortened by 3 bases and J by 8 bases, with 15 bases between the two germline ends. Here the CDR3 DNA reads TGCAGTGCTAGTCGGGGGAGGCTAGGTACGCAGTATTTT. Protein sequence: CSASRGRLGTQYF.

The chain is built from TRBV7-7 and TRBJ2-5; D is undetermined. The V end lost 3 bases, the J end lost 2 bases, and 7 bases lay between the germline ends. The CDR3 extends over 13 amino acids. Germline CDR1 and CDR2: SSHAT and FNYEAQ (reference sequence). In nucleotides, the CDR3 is TGTGCCAGCAGCTTCTACTTGCAAGAGACCCAGTACTTC. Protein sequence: CASSFYLQETQYF.

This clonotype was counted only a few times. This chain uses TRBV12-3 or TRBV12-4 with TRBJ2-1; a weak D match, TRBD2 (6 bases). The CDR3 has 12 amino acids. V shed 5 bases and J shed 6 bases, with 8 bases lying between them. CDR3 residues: CASSTSSNEQFF. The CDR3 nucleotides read TGTGCCAGCAGTACTAGCTCCAATGAGCAGTTCTTC.

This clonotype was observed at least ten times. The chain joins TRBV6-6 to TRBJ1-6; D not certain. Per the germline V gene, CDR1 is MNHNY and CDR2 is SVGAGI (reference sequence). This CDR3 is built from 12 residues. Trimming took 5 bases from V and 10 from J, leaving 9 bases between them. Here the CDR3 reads CASSRMDSPLHF. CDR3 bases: TGTGCCAGCAGTCGAATGGACTCACCCCTCCACTTT.

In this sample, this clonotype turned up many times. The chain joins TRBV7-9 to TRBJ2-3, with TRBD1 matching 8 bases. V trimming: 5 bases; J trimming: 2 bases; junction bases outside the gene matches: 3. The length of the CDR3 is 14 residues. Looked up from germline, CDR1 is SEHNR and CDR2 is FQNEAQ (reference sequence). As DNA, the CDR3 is TGTGCCAGCAGCCCGGACAGGGACACAGATACGCAGTATTTT. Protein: CASSPDRDTDTQYF. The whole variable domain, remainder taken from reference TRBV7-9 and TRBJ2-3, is DTGVSQNPRHKITKRGQNVTFRCDPISEHNRLYWYRQTLGQGPEFLTYFQNEAQLEKSRLLSDRFSAERPKGSFSTLEIQRTEQGDSAMYLCASSPDRDTDTQYFGPGTRLTVL.

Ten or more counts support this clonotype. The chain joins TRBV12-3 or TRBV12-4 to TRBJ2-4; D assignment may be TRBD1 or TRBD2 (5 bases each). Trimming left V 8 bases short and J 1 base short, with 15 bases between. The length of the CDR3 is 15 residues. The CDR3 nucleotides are TGTGCCAGCGGTCCGAGAGGGACGGCCAAAAACATTCAGTACTTC. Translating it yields CASGPRGTAKNIQYF.

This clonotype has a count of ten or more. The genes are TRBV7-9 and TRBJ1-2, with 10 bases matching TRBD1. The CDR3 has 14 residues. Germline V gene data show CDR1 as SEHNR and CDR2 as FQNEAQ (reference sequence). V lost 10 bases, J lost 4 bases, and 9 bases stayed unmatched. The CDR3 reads CAIARDRGVYGYTF. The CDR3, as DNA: TGTGCCATCGCACGGGACAGGGGAGTCTATGGCTACACCTTC. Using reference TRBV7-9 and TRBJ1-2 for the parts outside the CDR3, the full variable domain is DTGVSQNPRHKITKRGQNVTFRCDPISEHNRLYWYRQTLGQGPEFLTYFQNEAQLEKSRLLSDRFSAERPKGSFSTLEIQRTEQGDSAMYLCAIARDRGVYGYTFGSGTRLTVV.

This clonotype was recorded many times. For the CDR3, the DNA is TGTGCCAGCCTCGGCTATGGCTACACCTTC. This encodes CASLGYGYTF. The gene calls are TRBV2 and TRBJ1-2; D not resolved. The V and J ends lost 8 bases and 4 bases respectively, with 5 bases between them. CDR1 and CDR2 (germline): SNHLY, FYNNEI. The CDR3 covers 10 residues.

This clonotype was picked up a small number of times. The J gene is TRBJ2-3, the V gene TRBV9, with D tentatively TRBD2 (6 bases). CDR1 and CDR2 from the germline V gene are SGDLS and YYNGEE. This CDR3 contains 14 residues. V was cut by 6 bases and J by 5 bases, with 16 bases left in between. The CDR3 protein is CASTPGGSGDTQYF. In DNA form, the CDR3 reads TGTGCCAGCACCCCTGGGGGGAGTGGAGATACGCAGTATTTT.

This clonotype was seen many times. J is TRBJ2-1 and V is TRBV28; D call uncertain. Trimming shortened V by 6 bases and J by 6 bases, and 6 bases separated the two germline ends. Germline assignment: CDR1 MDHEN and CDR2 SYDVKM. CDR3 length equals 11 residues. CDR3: CASSRVNEQFF. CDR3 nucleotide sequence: TGTGCCAGCAGCCGAGTCAATGAGCAGTTCTTC.

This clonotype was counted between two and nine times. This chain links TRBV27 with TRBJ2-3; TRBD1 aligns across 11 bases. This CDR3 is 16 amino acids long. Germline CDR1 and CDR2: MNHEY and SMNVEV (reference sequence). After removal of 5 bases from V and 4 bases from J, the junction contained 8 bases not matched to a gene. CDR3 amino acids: CASSPPRTGGPDTQYF. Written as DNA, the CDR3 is TGTGCCAGCAGTCCCCCCAGGACAGGGGGCCCAGATACGCAGTATTTT.

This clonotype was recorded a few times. CDR3 bases: TGTGCCAGCAGCCCCCGGGCATTTAATCAGCCCCAGCATTTT. It specifies CASSPRAFNQPQHF. The chain couples TRBV6-5 to TRBJ1-5; D is unresolved. Germline lookup yields CDR1 MNHEY and CDR2 SVGAGI. The CDR3 has 14 residues. The ends were cut back, 6 bases at V and 4 bases at J, with 13 bases in the middle.

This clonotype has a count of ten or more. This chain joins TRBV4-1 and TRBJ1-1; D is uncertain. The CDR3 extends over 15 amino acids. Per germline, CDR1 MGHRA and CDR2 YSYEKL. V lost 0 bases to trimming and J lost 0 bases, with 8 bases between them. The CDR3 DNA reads TGCGCCAGCAGCCAAGATTTGTACATGAACACTGAAGCTTTCTTT. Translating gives CASSQDLYMNTEAFF.

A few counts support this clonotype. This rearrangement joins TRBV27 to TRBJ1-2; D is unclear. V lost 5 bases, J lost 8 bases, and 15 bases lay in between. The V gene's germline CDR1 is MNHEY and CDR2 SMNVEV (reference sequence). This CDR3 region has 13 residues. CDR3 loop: CASSPQPRGGYTF. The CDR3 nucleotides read TGTGCCAGCAGTCCCCAGCCCAGAGGGGGCTACACCTTC.

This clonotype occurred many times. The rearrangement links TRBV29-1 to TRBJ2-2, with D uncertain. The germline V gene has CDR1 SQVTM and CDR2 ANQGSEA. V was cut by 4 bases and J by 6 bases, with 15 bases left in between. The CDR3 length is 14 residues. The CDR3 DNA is TGCAGCGTTGGACAAAAAGTAGGCGCCGGGGAGCTGTTTTTT. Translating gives CSVGQKVGAGELFF.

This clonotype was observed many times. CDR3 DNA: TGCAGCGTTATGGGGGGTACACTAGCCAAAAACATTCAGTACTTC. As protein: CSVMGGTLAKNIQYF. The chain has TRBV29-1 and TRBJ2-4, with D possibly TRBD2 on 6 matching bases. The germline gives CDR1 SQVTM, CDR2 ANQGSEA. The germline V and J ends were trimmed by 5 bases and 0 bases, with 14 bases remaining between them. There are 15 residues in the CDR3. Looking up the rest from reference TRBV29-1 and TRBJ2-4 gives the full variable domain: SAVISQKPSRDICQRGTSLTIQCQVDSQVTMMFWYRQQPGQSLTLIATANQGSEATYESGFVIDKFPISRPNLTFSTLTVSNMSPEDSSIYLCSVMGGTLAKNIQYFGAGTRLSVL.